This entry lists 14 T cell receptor beta chains sequenced from one sample in a study of post-analysis software for immune sequencing data. These receptors' targets are unknown. Study-wide results and caveats: The five TRBV segments detected at higher frequency in patients than in controls included TRBV5-6, TRBV5-1 and TRBV20-1.

The TCR beta cDNA libraries carried unique molecular identifiers. TCRdb reprocessed the PCR reads with MiXCR, giving one entry per CDR3 protein. The sample lists 750,000 to 950,000 distinct CDR3 sequences, roughly 50% occurring once. The sample taken for sequencing was blood. These receptor sequences come from a girl between 5 and 17 years old with multiple sclerosis.

Here the CDR3 DNA reads TGTGCCAGCAGCTTAGTCTCCCCCTACGAGCAGTACTTC. Its protein product is CASSLVSPYEQYF. The gene calls are TRBV7-9 and TRBJ2-7; D gene ambiguous. The germline CDR1 and CDR2 sequences are SEHNR and FQNEAQ (reference sequence). The ends were cut back, 1 base at V and 2 bases at J, with 6 bases in the middle. The CDR3 extends over 13 amino acids.

This clonotype occurred a few times. V is TRBV28 and J is TRBJ1-5, with TRBD1 matching 9 bases. The CDR3 extends over 13 amino acids. Germline V gives CDR1 MDHEN, CDR2 SYDVKM. With 11 bases clipped from V and 5 bases from J, the junction kept 7 bases outside the gene matches. CDR3: CAGSTGGDQPQHF. The DNA of the CDR3 is TGTGCCGGTTCGACAGGGGGAGATCAGCCCCAGCATTTT.

This clonotype was seen more than once but under ten times. The genes are TRBV20-1 and TRBJ2-7, with 10 bases that match TRBD2. Germline V gene lookup returns CDR1 DFQATT and CDR2 SNEGSKA (reference sequence). There are 16 residues in the CDR3. V dropped 2 bases and J dropped 1; count of bases not matched to a gene: 8. The CDR3 loop reads CSARTPGLAKSYEQYF. CDR3 sequence (DNA): TGCAGTGCTAGAACCCCGGGACTAGCGAAATCCTACGAGCAGTACTTC.

This rearrangement joins TRBV7-9 to TRBJ2-4; D ambiguous. The V and J ends lost 5 bases and 3 bases respectively, with 5 bases between them. Germline CDR1 SEHNR, CDR2 FQNEAQ (reference sequence). The CDR3 length is 12 residues. CDR3 residues: CASSSSKNIQYF. The CDR3 bases are TGTGCCAGCAGCAGCAGCAAAAACATTCAGTACTTC.

V usage is TRBV2 and J usage is TRBJ1-1; D not resolved. Germline V gives CDR1 SNHLY, CDR2 FYNNEI. The V and J ends lost 0 bases and 2 bases respectively, with 10 bases between them. The CDR3 loop spans 15 amino acids. The CDR3 DNA reads TGTGCCAGCAGTGAAGCGCAGGCCCCTAACACTGAAGCTTTCTTT. This translates into CASSEAQAPNTEAFF.

This clonotype was counted ten times or more. The rearrangement uses TRBV5-1 and TRBJ2-1; 12 nucleotides agree with TRBD2. Germline V gene data show CDR1 as SGHRS and CDR2 as YFSETQ. This CDR3 has 16 amino acids. J lost 8 bases, V lost 4 bases, and 10 bases had no gene match. CDR3 DNA sequence: TGCGCCAGCAGCGCTAACCTAGCGGGAGGGCCCGATGAGCAGTTCTTC. Residues: CASSANLAGGPDEQFF. The whole variable domain, remainder taken from reference TRBV5-1 and TRBJ2-1, is KAGVTQTPRYLIKTRGQQVTLSCSPISGHRSVSWYQQTPGQGLQFLFEYFSETQRNKGNFPGRFSGRQFSNSRSEMNVSTLELGDSALYLCASSANLAGGPDEQFFGPGTRLTVL.

This sequence joins TRBV12-5 and TRBJ1-1; D not resolved. Per germline, CDR1 LGHNT and CDR2 FRNRAP. This CDR3 comprises 12 residues. Between the trimmed V and J ends, which lost 3 bases and 2 bases, there was a span of 4 bases. The CDR3 is CASGFRNTEAFF. The CDR3, as DNA: TGTGCTAGTGGTTTCCGCAACACTGAAGCTTTCTTT.

This sequence joins TRBV25-1 and TRBJ2-5; 12 bases agree with TRBD2. The V gene end was trimmed by 10 bases and the J gene end by 5 bases; junction bases not matched to a gene: 5. The V gene's germline CDR1 is MGHDK and CDR2 SYGVNS. This CDR3 is 13 amino acids long. The CDR3 region has the DNA TGTGCCACGAGACTAGCGGGAGTGGAGACCCAGTACTTC. Translation: CATRLAGVETQYF.

With respect to this clonotype: Here the CDR3 omits its conserved ending phenylalanine or tryptophan, so a read error is the likely source. The rearrangement uses TRBV12-3 or TRBV12-4 and TRBJ2-1; TRBD2 might be the D (6 bases). The CDR3 consists of 14 residues. Trimming stripped 6 bases from V and 5 bases from J, with 14 bases between. CDR3 loop: CASRPQRVDNEQFC. CDR3 coding DNA: TGTGCCAGCAGACCCCAGCGGGTTGACAATGAGCAGTTCTGC.

V and J are TRBV7-9 and TRBJ2-7; D possibly corresponds to TRBD2 (6 bases). CDR3 length equals 16 residues. Trimming removed 4 bases from V and 3 bases from J, with 19 bases in between. Looked up from germline, CDR1 is SEHNR and CDR2 is FQNEAQ (reference sequence). CDR3 sequence (DNA): TGTGCCAGCAGCTCTGTGCGGGCGCGGGAAGACTACGAGCAGTACTTC. This gives the protein CASSSVRAREDYEQYF.

The genes are TRBV6-5 and TRBJ2-7; D remains unclear. CDR1 is MNHEY and CDR2 is SVGAGI in the germline V gene. The CDR3 length is 13 residues. The V and J ends lost 5 bases and 3 bases respectively, with 11 bases between them. CDR3 region: CASSLIVGYEQYF. As DNA, the CDR3 is TGTGCCAGCAGTCTGATAGTTGGCTACGAGCAGTACTTC.

The chain combines TRBV20-1 with TRBJ1-5, with a possible D match to TRBD1 (5 bases). The V end lost 2 bases, the J end lost 6 bases, and 11 bases lay between the germline ends. Germline assignment: CDR1 DFQATT and CDR2 SNEGSKA (reference sequence). This CDR3 region has 13 residues. The CDR3 spells CSARPPGPQPQHF. CDR3 nucleotides: TGCAGTGCTAGACCCCCAGGGCCTCAGCCCCAGCATTTT.

This clonotype occurred a few times. The CDR3 sequence: CASSFSGGPNNEQFF. The CDR3 region has the DNA TGCGCCAGCAGCTTTAGCGGGGGGCCGAACAATGAGCAGTTCTTC. This sequence joins TRBV5-1 and TRBJ2-1; 10 bases fit TRBD2. After removal of 2 bases from V and 5 bases from J, the junction contained 4 bases not matched to a gene. The length of the CDR3 is 15 residues. Germline assignment: CDR1 SGHRS and CDR2 YFSETQ.

This clonotype was counted a few times. The genes are TRBV15 and TRBJ2-1; the D is unclear. TRBJ2-7 matches the DNA end more closely, so the J call is doubtful. The CDR3 is made up of 15 amino acids. In germline, CDR1 is LNHNV, CDR2 YYDKDF (reference sequence). In nucleotides, the CDR3 is TGTGCCACCAGCAGAGAACTTGTAGCCGGCAATGAGCAGTACTTC. Translation gives CATSRELVAGNEQYF.